The next 32 T cell receptor beta chains were all read from a single sample in a study of cytomegalovirus exposure and HLA in healthy donors. The PCR made use of 60 Vbeta and 13 Jbeta primers. The protocol was immunoSEQ multiplex PCR, while the TCRdb copy is restricted to in-frame clones and leaves out a portion. The table shows about 130,000 clones, with 70% to 80% occurring only once. The sample comprised PBMCs. Source of these receptors: a human donor in good health.

This clone was detected only once. J is TRBJ1-5 and V is TRBV15; D is possibly TRBD1 (6 bases). CDR3 length equals 14 residues. Trimming removed 0 bases from V and 7 bases from J, with 10 bases in between. Germline CDR1 reads LNHNV; CDR2 reads YYDKDF (reference sequence). The CDR3 sequence is CATSRDRGGQPQHF. CDR3 sequence (DNA): TGTGCCACCAGCAGAGACAGGGGTGGGCAGCCCCAGCATTTT.

The chain carries TRBV4-2 and TRBJ2-5, with a weak D call TRBD2 (5 bases). CDR3 length: 15 amino acids. Germline CDR1 and CDR2: LGHNA and YNFKEQ. With 3 bases removed from V and 3 bases from J, the gap between germline ends came to 14 bases. CDR3 sequence: CASSQSAREKETQYF. The CDR3 region has the DNA TGTGCCAGCAGCCAGTCCGCTCGGGAAAAAGAGACCCAGTACTTC.

A few counts support this clone. The chain carries TRBV28 and TRBJ2-7; 7 positions match TRBD1. The CDR3 extends over 11 amino acids. Germline V gene sequence: CDR1 MDHEN, CDR2 SYDVKM. The junction had 3 bases not matched to a gene; V was cut back by 10 bases and J by 3 bases. CDR3: CATGQIYEQYF. The CDR3 nucleotides read TGTGCCACGGGACAGATCTACGAGCAGTACTTC.

The genes are TRBV13 and TRBJ1-1, with 9 bases identical to TRBD1. Germline V gene sequence: CDR1 PRHDT, CDR2 FYEKMQ (reference sequence). The CDR3 extends over 15 amino acids. Trimming at V came to 5 bases and at J to 7 bases, leaving 11 bases not matched to a gene. CDR3 loop: CASSPQTGGFGEAFF. CDR3 DNA: TGTGCCAGCAGCCCGCAGACAGGGGGGTTTGGTGAAGCTTTCTTT.

This chain links TRBV7-2 with TRBJ2-3; 9 bases line up with TRBD2. This CDR3 is built from 17 residues. Germline-derived CDR1 and CDR2 are SGHTA and FQGNSA. Germline trimming cut 5 bases from V and 6 bases from J; bases unmatched to any gene: 15. CDR3 nucleotide sequence: TGTGCCAGCAGCCTCAGGGCTAGCGGGGCCTGGGGGGATACGCAGTATTTT. It yields the protein CASSLRASGAWGDTQYF.

The chain uses TRBV10-3 and TRBJ2-5; 11 bases agree with TRBD2. V lost 10 bases to trimming and J lost 1 base; unmatched junction nucleotides: 5. CDR3 length equals 14 residues. The germline gives CDR1 ENHRY, CDR2 SYGVKD. The CDR3 is CATVAGGPQETQYF. For the CDR3, the DNA is TGTGCCACCGTAGCGGGGGGGCCCCAAGAGACCCAGTACTTC.

The chain employs TRBV2 and TRBJ2-7; weak D call: TRBD2 (6 bases). The CDR3 contains 11 residues. CDR1 is SNHLY and CDR2 is FYNNEI in the germline V gene. V lost 8 bases and J 6 bases, leaving 11 bases between the germline ends. In nucleotides, the CDR3 is TGTGCCAGCGAAACGGGGGTCGAGCAGTACTTC. Translation: CASETGVEQYF.

The V call is TRBV7-9, the J call TRBJ2-1; TRBD2 matches at 10 bases. The germline CDR1 and CDR2 sequences are SEHNR and FQNEAQ (reference sequence). Trimming removed 6 bases from V and 4 bases from J; junction bases left unmatched: 9. The CDR3 length is 16 residues. The CDR3 loop is CASSNFSGGIYNEQFF. The CDR3 region has the DNA TGTGCCAGCAGTAATTTTAGCGGGGGGATTTACAATGAGCAGTTCTTC.

V gene TRBV25-1 combines with J gene TRBJ2-2; possible D gene TRBD2, 6 bases. Germline V gene lookup returns CDR1 MGHDK and CDR2 SYGVNS. The germline V and J ends were trimmed by 8 bases and 1 base, with 11 bases remaining between them. The CDR3 has 14 amino acids. The CDR3, as DNA: TGTGCCAGCCGGGACTTTTTGAACACCGGGGAGCTGTTTTTT. It is translated as CASRDFLNTGELFF.

This clone appeared a single time. The chain recombines TRBV5-1 with TRBJ2-1; TRBD2 might be the D (5 bases). V lost 2 bases and J 3 bases, leaving 9 bases between the germline ends. CDR1 is SGHRS, CDR2 YFSETQ, per germline. The CDR3 has 14 amino acids. In nucleotides, the CDR3 is TGCGCCAGCAGCTTTGGTGGGAGCTACAATGAGCAGTTCTTC. Translation: CASSFGGSYNEQFF.

The sample holds one count of this clone. This chain uses TRBV6-5 with TRBJ1-5; 10 bases fit TRBD1. The CDR3 is made up of 15 amino acids. Germline V gene data show CDR1 as MNHEY and CDR2 as SVGAGI. The V segment lost 5 bases and the J segment 2 bases; nucleotides outside the gene matches: 3. The CDR3 nucleotides are TGTGCCAGCAGTACGGACAGGGGGGGCAATCAGCCCCAGCATTTT. It codes for CASSTDRGGNQPQHF.

The V and J genes are TRBV10-3 and TRBJ2-7; 8 nucleotides agree with TRBD2. After removal of 11 bases from V and 5 bases from J, the junction contained 8 bases not matched to a gene. The CDR3 is made up of 12 amino acids. In germline, CDR1 is ENHRY, CDR2 SYGVKD. CDR3 protein: CASQAGVDEQYF. CDR3 sequence (DNA): TGTGCCTCACAAGCGGGAGTGGACGAGCAGTACTTC.

This chain joins TRBV9 and TRBJ2-2; 12 bases map to TRBD1. V dropped 4 bases and J dropped 4; count of bases not matched to a gene: 5. The CDR3 contains 16 residues. Germline lookup yields CDR1 SGDLS and CDR2 YYNGEE. The CDR3 loop reads CASSQRDRGRTGELFF. The CDR3 DNA follows: TGTGCCAGCAGCCAAAGGGACAGGGGGCGCACCGGGGAGCTGTTTTTT. Combining the CDR3 with reference TRBV9 and TRBJ2-2 gives the whole variable domain DSGVTQTPKHLITATGQRVTLRCSPRSGDLSVYWYQQSLDQGLQFLIQYYNGEERAKGNILERFSAQQFPDLHSELNLSSLELGDSALYFCASSQRDRGRTGELFFGEGSRLTVL.

This chain joins TRBV7-9 and TRBJ1-2, with D perhaps TRBD1 (6 bases). The CDR3 totals 14 residues. The V end was cut by 5 bases, the J end by 4 bases, with 14 bases between. Per germline, CDR1 SEHNR and CDR2 FQNEAQ (reference sequence). In DNA, the CDR3 is TGTGCCAGCAGCAACATACAGGGCCTCTATGGCTACACCTTC. Translated: CASSNIQGLYGYTF.

The J gene is TRBJ2-7, the V gene TRBV5-4; D is unclear. The V gene's germline CDR1 is SGHNT and CDR2 YYREEE (reference sequence). V was pared by 4 bases and J by 5 bases, with 13 bases between. There are 13 residues in the CDR3. Here the CDR3 reads CASSVAVHHEQYF. CDR3 in DNA: TGTGCCAGCAGCGTTGCGGTCCACCACGAGCAGTACTTC.

The V gene is TRBV6-5, the J gene TRBJ2-2, with D possibly TRBD1 on 6 matching bases. Germline CDR1 and CDR2: MNHEY and SVGAGI. CDR3 length: 14 amino acids. With 8 bases removed from V and 3 bases from J, the gap between germline ends came to 13 bases. The CDR3 protein is CASRGQTYTGELFF. The CDR3 DNA is TGTGCCAGCCGTGGACAGACTTACACCGGGGAGCTGTTTTTT.

The rearrangement joins TRBV27 to TRBJ2-3; 10 nucleotides agree with TRBD2. With V trimmed by 2 bases and J by 1 base, 12 bases remained unmatched. Looked up from germline, CDR1 is MNHEY and CDR2 is SMNVEV (reference sequence). This CDR3 has 19 amino acids. CDR3 nucleotide sequence: TGTGCCAGCAGTTTAGGTAGAGCGGGAGGGCCTCGGGGCACAGATACGCAGTATTTT. As protein: CASSLGRAGGPRGTDTQYF.

This clone came up a few times. This chain links TRBV6-6 with TRBJ2-7, with D possibly matching TRBD1 (6 bases). Germline V lookup: CDR1 MNHNY, CDR2 SVGAGI (reference sequence). This CDR3 has 11 amino acids. Trimming took off 5 bases at V and 7 bases at J, with 9 bases between the two ends. DNA for the CDR3: TGTGCCAGCAGTCGTCAGGGGGAGCAGTACTTC. Residues: CASSRQGEQYF.

V and J are TRBV6-5 and TRBJ2-1; 7 nucleotides align to TRBD2. The ends lost 1 base at V and 0 bases at J; junction bases unmatched: 3. CDR1 and CDR2 (germline): MNHEY, SVGAGI. The CDR3 is 16 amino acids. The CDR3 loop reads CASSYLAGVSYNEQFF. CDR3 DNA sequence: TGTGCCAGCAGTTACTTAGCGGGCGTCTCCTACAATGAGCAGTTCTTC.

V gene TRBV4-2 combines with J gene TRBJ2-1; D may be TRBD2 (5 bases). From germline, CDR1 is LGHNA and CDR2 YNFKEQ. V dropped 1 base and J dropped 7 bases, with 11 bases sitting between them. The CDR3 consists of 14 residues. The CDR3 DNA reads TGTGCCAGCAGCCAAGTGTCTGCGGGTAATGAGCAGTTCTTC. This sequence encodes CASSQVSAGNEQFF.

This chain connects TRBV5-4 to TRBJ2-1, with 11 nucleotides matching TRBD2. The CDR3 extends over 16 amino acids. The V gene end was trimmed by 4 bases and the J gene end by 10 bases; junction bases not matched to a gene: 13. Germline V gives CDR1 SGHNT, CDR2 YYREEE (reference sequence). Here the CDR3 reads CASSQNGGLADAEQFF. In DNA form, the CDR3 reads TGTGCCAGCAGCCAAAACGGGGGACTAGCGGACGCCGAGCAGTTCTTC.

This chain's CDR3 is CASSQDGGRGTYEQYF. Written as DNA, the CDR3 is TGTGCCAGCAGCCAAGATGGGGGGAGAGGAACCTACGAGCAGTACTTC. V usage is TRBV4-2 and J usage is TRBJ2-7; tentatively, D is TRBD2 (6 bases). This CDR3 has 16 amino acids. CDR1 is LGHNA, CDR2 YNFKEQ, per germline. Between the trimmed V and J ends, which lost 0 bases and 2 bases, there was a span of 14 bases.

The rearrangement joins TRBV2 to TRBJ2-3; maybe TRBD2 (6 bases). The CDR3 runs 15 residues. Germline CDR1 is SNHLY and CDR2 is FYNNEI. Trimming left V 3 bases short and J 6 bases short, with 16 bases between. The CDR3 here is CASSEQRLGRDTQYF. CDR3 DNA: TGTGCCAGCAGTGAGCAGCGACTAGGACGGGATACGCAGTATTTT.

V gene TRBV7-2 combines with J gene TRBJ2-5; the D is unclear. The CDR3 is 13 amino acids. The V gene's germline CDR1 is SGHTA and CDR2 FQGNSA. V lost 1 base and J 4 bases, leaving 7 bases between the germline ends. CDR3 in DNA: TGTGCCAGCAGCTTAGAGACTCGAGAGACCCAGTACTTC. Amino acid sequence: CASSLETRETQYF.

The rearrangement joins TRBV5-1 to TRBJ2-7; TRBD2 aligns across 9 bases. Germline CDR1 and CDR2: SGHRS and YFSETQ. The CDR3 covers 17 residues. Trimming cost V 2 bases and J 5 bases; bases outside gene matches: 14. CDR3 sequence (DNA): TGCGCCAGCAGCTTTGGCCTAACCCGGCTAGCGGGAAACGAGCAGTACTTC. Its protein is CASSFGLTRLAGNEQYF.

The genes are TRBV4-1 and TRBJ1-2; D possibly corresponds to TRBD1 (5 bases). Trimming removed 4 bases at V and 0 bases at J, with 9 bases between. This CDR3 is built from 14 residues. Germline V gives CDR1 MGHRA, CDR2 YSYEKL. The CDR3 protein is CASSPRQTNYGYTF. As DNA, the CDR3 is TGCGCCAGCAGCCCGCGACAGACTAACTATGGCTACACCTTC.

J is TRBJ2-5 and V is TRBV13; 7 bases match TRBD2. V shed 5 bases and J 2 bases; nucleotides not matched to a gene: 8. CDR1 is PRHDT and CDR2 is FYEKMQ in the germline V gene (reference sequence). The CDR3 has 15 amino acids. The CDR3 here is CASSPGLVRQETQYF. The CDR3, as DNA: TGTGCCAGCAGCCCTGGACTAGTTCGACAAGAGACCCAGTACTTC.

This chain joins TRBV5-6 and TRBJ1-2; 9 nucleotides match TRBD1. The CDR3 runs 17 residues. J gave up 2 bases and V 4 bases, and 12 bases lay outside the gene matches. Germline CDR1 SGHDT, CDR2 YYEEEE. Here the CDR3 DNA reads TGTGCCAGCAGCGCAACGGGACAGGGCCTGGGGAACTATGGCTACACCTTC. Its protein is CASSATGQGLGNYGYTF.

The chain combines TRBV6-1 with TRBJ2-7, with 7 bases fitting TRBD1. The CDR3 consists of 12 residues. V was pared by 5 bases and J by 5 bases, with 3 bases of the junction left unmatched. Germline V gives CDR1 MNHNS, CDR2 SASEGT. CDR3 in amino acids: CASSNDRDEQYF. For the CDR3, the DNA is TGTGCCAGCAGTAACGACAGGGACGAGCAGTACTTC.

This clone was detected only a few times. The J gene is TRBJ2-7, the V gene TRBV29-1; 8 bases are shared with TRBD1. This CDR3 comprises 14 residues. CDR1 and CDR2 from the germline V gene are SQVTM and ANQGSEA. J lost 2 bases, V lost 6 bases, and 9 bases had no gene match. CDR3 bases: TGCAGCGTAGAGAAGACAGGGGCTCCCTACGAGCAGTACTTC. Translation gives CSVEKTGAPYEQYF.

The genes are TRBV6-1 and TRBJ2-3; TRBD1 matches 7 bases. The J segment lost 2 bases and the V segment lost 6 bases, leaving 5 bases of the junction unmatched. Germline CDR1 is MNHNS and CDR2 is SASEGT. The CDR3 length is 14 residues. In DNA, the CDR3 is TGTGCCAGCAGGTTACAGGGGTCCACAGATACGCAGTATTTT. This codes for CASRLQGSTDTQYF.

The rearrangement links TRBV2 to TRBJ1-6; D is ambiguous. The germline V gene encodes CDR1 SNHLY and CDR2 FYNNEI. Trimming left V 11 bases short and J 13 bases short, with 15 bases between. This CDR3 region has 11 residues. CDR3 coding DNA: TGTGCCGGAGGGCTCAGGTGGCCCCTCCACTTT. Protein sequence: CAGGLRWPLHF.